One sample yielded the 2 T cell receptor beta chains listed below, sequenced in a study of T cell responses to AZD1222 COVID-19 vaccine. The method was immunoSEQ multiplex PCR; TCRdb's version includes in-frame clones alone and lacks a portion of them. This table holds 150,000 to 200,000 clones, around 92% found once. Sequencing used peripheral blood, obtained on day 0 of AZD1222 vaccination. The receptors were gathered from an adult in good health.

The rearrangement joins TRBV24-1 to TRBJ1-1, with D possibly being TRBD1 (6 bases). Germline V gives CDR1 KGHDR, CDR2 SFDVKD. Trimming pared 6 bases from V and 2 bases from J, leaving 12 bases between. The CDR3 sequence is 14 residues long. The CDR3 region is CATSSPGVNTEAFF. The CDR3 nucleotides read TGTGCCACCAGTTCCCCAGGGGTAAACACTGAAGCTTTCTTT.

The J gene is TRBJ1-1, the V gene TRBV10-3; D is perhaps TRBD1 (5 bases). Looked up from germline, CDR1 is ENHRY and CDR2 is SYGVKD. The CDR3 extends over 14 amino acids. V was clipped by 4 bases and J by 1 base, with 10 bases between them. The CDR3 DNA follows: TGTGCCATCAGTGCGACAGTTTCGAACACTGAAGCTTTCTTT. It codes for CAISATVSNTEAFF.